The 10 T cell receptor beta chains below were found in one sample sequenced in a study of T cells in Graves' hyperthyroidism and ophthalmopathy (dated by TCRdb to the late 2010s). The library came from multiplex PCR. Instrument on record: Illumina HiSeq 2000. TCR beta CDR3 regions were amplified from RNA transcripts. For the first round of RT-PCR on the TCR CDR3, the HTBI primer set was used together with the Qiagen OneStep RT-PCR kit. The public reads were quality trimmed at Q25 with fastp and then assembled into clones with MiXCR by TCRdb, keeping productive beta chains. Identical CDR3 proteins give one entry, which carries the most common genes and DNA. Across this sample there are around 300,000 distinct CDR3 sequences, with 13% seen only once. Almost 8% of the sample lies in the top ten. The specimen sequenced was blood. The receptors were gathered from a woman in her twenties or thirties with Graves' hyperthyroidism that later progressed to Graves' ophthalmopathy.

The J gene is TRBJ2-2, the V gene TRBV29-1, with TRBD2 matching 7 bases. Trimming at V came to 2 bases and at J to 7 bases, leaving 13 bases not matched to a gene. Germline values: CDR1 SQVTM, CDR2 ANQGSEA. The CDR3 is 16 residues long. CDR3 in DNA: TGCAGCGTTGAACGGGGTGGCGCGGGAGCTGGCGGGGAGCTGTTTTTT. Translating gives CSVERGGAGAGGELFF.

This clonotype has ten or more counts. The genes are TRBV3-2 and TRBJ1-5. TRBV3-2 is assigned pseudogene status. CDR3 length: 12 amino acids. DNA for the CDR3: TGTGCCACCGAGGTGGGCAATCAGCCCCAGCATTTT. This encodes CATEVGNQPQHF.

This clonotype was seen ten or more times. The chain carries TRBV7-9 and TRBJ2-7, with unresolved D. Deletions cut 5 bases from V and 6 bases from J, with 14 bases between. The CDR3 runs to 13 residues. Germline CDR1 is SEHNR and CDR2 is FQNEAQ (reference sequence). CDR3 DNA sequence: TGTGCCAGCAGCCCCCAATCCGGTTCCGAGCAGTACTTC. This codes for CASSPQSGSEQYF.

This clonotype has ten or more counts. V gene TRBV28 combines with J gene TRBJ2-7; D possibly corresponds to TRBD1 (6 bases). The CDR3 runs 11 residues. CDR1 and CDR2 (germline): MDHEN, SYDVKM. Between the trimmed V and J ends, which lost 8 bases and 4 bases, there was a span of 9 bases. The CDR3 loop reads CASARGYEQYF. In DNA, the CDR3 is TGTGCCAGCGCCAGGGGTTACGAGCAGTACTTC. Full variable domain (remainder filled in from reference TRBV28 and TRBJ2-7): DVKVTQSSRYLVKRTGEKVFLECVQDMDHENMFWYRQDPGLGLRLIYFSYDVKMKEKGDIPEGYSVSREKKERFSLILESASTNQTSMYLCASARGYEQYFGPGTRLTVT.

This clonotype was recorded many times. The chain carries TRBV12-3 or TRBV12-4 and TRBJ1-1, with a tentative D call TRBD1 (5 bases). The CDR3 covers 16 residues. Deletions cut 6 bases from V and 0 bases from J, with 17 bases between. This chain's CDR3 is CASSRLVWGLNTEAFF. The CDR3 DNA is TGTGCCAGCAGCAGACTGGTTTGGGGCCTGAACACTGAAGCTTTCTTT.

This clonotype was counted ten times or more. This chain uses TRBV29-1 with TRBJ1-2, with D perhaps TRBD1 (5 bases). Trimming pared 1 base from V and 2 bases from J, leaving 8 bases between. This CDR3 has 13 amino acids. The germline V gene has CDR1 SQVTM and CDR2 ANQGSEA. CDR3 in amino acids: CSVEVTVNYGYTF. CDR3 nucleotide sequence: TGCAGCGTTGAAGTGACAGTGAACTATGGCTACACCTTC.

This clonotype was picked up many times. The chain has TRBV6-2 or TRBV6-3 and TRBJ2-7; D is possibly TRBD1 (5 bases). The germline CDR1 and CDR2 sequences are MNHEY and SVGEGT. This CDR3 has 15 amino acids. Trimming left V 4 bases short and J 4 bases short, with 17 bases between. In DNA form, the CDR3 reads TGTGCCAGCAGTTCGATCTTAGGGGTGTGGTACGAGCAGTACTTC. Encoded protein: CASSSILGVWYEQYF.

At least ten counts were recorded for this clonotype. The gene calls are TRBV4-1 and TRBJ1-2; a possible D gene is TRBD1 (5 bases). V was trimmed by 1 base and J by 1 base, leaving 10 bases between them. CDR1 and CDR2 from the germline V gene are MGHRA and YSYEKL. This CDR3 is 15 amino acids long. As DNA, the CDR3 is TGCGCCAGCAGCCAAGGGGCGGACATTAACTATGGCTACACCTTC. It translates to CASSQGADINYGYTF.

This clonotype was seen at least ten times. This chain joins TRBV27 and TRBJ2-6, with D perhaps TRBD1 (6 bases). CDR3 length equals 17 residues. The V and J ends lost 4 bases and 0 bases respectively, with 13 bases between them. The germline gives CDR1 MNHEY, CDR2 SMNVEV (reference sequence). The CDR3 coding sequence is TGTGCCAGCAGTTCCATGACAGGTGGCTCTGGGGCCAACGTCCTGACTTTC. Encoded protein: CASSSMTGGSGANVLTF.

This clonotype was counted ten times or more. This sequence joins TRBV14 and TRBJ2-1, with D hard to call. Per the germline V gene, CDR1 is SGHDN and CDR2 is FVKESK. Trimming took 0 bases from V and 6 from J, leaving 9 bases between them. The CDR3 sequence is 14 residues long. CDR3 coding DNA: TGTGCCAGCAGCCAAGAATGGCTCTCCAATGAGCAGTTCTTC. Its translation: CASSQEWLSNEQFF. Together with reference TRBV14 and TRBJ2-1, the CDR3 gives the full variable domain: EAGVTQFPSHSVIEKGQTVTLRCDPISGHDNLYWYRRVMGKEIKFLLHFVKESKQDESGMPNNRFLAERTGGTYSTLKVQPAELEDSGVYFCASSQEWLSNEQFFGPGTRLTVL.